This T cell receptor beta chain emerged from a study of blood T cell repertoires in COVID-19. The assay was immunoSEQ multiplex PCR, and TCRdb's table has in-frame clones only and misses some. The sample holds about 86,000 clones, more than 85% seen once. This CDR3 has 13 residues. V was shortened by 2 bases and J by 7 bases, with 9 bases between the two germline ends. Germline CDR1 is SGHAT and CDR2 is FQNNGV. This chain connects TRBV11-2 to TRBJ2-1; D is unclear. What was sequenced was PBMCs or T cells enriched from blood (not recorded which). The sequence derives from a woman between 50 and 59 years old with acute COVID-19. CDR3 protein: CASSLNSVNEQFF. The CDR3 region has the DNA TGTGCCAGCAGCTTAAACAGTGTTAATGAGCAGTTCTTC.